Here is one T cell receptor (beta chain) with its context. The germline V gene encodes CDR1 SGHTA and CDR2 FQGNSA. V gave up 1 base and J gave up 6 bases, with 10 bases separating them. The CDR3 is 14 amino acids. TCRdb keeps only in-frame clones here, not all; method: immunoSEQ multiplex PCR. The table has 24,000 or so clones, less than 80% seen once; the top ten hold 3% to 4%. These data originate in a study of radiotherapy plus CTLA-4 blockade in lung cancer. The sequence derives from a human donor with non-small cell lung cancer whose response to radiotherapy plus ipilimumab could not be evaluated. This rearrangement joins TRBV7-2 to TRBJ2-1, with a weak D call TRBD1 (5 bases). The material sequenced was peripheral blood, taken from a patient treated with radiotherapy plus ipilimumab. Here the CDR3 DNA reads TGTGCCAGCAGCTTAGTCGCCCAGGGCAATGAGCAGTTCTTC. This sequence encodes CASSLVAQGNEQFF.